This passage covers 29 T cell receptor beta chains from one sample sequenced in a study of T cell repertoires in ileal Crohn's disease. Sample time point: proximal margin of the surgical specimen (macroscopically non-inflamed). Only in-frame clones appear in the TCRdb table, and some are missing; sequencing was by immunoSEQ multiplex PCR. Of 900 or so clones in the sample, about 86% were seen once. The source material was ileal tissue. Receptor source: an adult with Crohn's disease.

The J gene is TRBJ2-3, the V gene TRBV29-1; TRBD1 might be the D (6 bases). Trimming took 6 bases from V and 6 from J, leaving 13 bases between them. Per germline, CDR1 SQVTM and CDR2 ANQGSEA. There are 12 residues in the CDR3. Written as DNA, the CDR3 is TGCAGCGTCGGTACAGGGCACGATACGCAGTATTTT. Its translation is CSVGTGHDTQYF.

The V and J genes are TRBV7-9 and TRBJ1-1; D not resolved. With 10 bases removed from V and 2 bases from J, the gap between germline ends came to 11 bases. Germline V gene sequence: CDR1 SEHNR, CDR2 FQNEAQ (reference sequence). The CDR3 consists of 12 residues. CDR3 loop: CATTTLNTEAFF. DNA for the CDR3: TGTGCCACAACGACACTCAACACTGAAGCTTTCTTT.

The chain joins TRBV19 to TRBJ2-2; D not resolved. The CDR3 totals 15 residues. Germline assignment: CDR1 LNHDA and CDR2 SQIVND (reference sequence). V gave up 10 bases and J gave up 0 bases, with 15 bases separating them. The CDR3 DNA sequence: TGTGCCACCCGACCGGGCCCCGCGAACACCGGGGAGCTGTTTTTT. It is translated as CATRPGPANTGELFF.

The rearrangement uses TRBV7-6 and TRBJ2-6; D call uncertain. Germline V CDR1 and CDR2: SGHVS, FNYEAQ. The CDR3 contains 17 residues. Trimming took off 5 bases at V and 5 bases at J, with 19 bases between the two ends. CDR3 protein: CASSRRASQSRANVLTF. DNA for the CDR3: TGTGCCAGCAGCAGGAGAGCCTCACAAAGTCGGGCCAACGTCCTGACTTTC.

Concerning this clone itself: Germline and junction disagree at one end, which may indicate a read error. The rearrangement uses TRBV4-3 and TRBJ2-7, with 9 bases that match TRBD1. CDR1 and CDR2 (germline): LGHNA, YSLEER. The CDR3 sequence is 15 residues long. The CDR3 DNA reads TGCGCCGGCAGCCAAGTACAGGGGGCGGCCTACGAGCAGTACTTC. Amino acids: CAGSQVQGAAYEQYF.

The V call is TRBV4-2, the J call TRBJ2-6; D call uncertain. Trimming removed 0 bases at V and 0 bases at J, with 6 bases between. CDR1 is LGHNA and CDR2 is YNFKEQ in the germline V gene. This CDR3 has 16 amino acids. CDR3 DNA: TGTGCCAGCAGCCAAGATCAGGTCTCTGGGGCCAACGTCCTGACTTTC. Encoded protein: CASSQDQVSGANVLTF.

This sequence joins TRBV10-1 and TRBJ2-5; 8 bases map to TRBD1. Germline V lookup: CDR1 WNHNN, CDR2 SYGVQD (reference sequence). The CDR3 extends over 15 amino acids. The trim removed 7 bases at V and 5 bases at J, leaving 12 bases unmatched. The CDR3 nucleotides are TGCGCCAGCACCGCAACCCGACAGGGGAAGGAGACCCAGTACTTC. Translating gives CASTATRQGKETQYF.

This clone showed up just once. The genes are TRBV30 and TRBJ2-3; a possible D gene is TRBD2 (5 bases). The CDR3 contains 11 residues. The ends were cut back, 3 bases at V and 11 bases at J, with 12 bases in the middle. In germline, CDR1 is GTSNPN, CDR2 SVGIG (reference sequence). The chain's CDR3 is CAWSHVEGQYF. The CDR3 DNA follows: TGTGCCTGGAGCCACGTAGAGGGGCAGTATTTT.

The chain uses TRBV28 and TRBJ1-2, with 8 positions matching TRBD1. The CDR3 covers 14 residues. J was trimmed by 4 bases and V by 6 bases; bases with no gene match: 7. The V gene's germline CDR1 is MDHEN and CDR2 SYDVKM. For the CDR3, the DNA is TGTGCCAGCAGACCCCGGACAGGGATCTATGGCTACACCTTC. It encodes CASRPRTGIYGYTF.

The DNA of the CDR3 is TGCGCCAGCAGCTTGTCGACAGGGAACACAGATACGCAGTATTTT. Residues: CASSLSTGNTDTQYF. The gene calls are TRBV5-1 and TRBJ2-3, with 7 bases lining up with TRBD1. J lost 2 bases, V lost 1 base, and 4 bases had no gene match. CDR1 SGHRS and CDR2 YFSETQ come from the germline V gene. The length of the CDR3 is 15 residues.

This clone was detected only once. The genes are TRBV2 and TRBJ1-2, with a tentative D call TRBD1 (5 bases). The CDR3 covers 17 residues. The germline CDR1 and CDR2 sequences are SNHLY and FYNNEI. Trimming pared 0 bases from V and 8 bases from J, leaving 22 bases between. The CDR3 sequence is CASSEANAQGAFRGYTF. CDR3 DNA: TGTGCCAGCAGTGAAGCGAACGCCCAGGGTGCTTTTAGGGGCTACACCTTC.

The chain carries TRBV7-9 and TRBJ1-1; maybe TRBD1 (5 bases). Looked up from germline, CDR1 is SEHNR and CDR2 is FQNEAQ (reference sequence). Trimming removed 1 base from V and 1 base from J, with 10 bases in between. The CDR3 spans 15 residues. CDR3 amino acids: CASSLVAGTNTEAFF. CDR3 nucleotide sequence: TGTGCCAGCAGCTTAGTCGCAGGGACGAACACTGAAGCTTTCTTT.

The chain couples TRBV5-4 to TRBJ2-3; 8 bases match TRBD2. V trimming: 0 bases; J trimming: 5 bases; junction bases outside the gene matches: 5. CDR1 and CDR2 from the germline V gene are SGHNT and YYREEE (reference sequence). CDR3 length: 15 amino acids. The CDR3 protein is CASSLEAGVRDTQYF. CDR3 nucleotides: TGTGCCAGCAGCTTGGAAGCGGGGGTGAGAGATACGCAGTATTTT.

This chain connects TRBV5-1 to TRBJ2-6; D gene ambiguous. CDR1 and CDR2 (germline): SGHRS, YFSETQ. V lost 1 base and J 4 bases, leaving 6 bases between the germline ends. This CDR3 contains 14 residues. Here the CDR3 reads CASSLNDGANVLTF. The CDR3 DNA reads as TGCGCCAGCAGCTTGAACGACGGGGCCAACGTCCTGACTTTC.

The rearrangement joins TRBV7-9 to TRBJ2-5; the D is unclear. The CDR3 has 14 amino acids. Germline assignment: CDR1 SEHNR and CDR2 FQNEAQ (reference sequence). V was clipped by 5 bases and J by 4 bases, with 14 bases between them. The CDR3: CASSPRSGGETQYF. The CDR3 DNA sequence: TGTGCCAGCAGCCCTCGGTCGGGTGGAGAGACCCAGTACTTC. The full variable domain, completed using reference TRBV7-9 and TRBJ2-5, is DTGVSQNPRHKITKRGQNVTFRCDPISEHNRLYWYRQTLGQGPEFLTYFQNEAQLEKSRLLSDRFSAERPKGSFSTLEIQRTEQGDSAMYLCASSPRSGGETQYFGPGTRLLVL.

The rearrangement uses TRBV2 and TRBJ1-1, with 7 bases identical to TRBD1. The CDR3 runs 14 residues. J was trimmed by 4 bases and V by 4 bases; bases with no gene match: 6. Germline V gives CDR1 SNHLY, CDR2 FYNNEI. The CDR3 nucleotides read TGTGCCAGCAGTGCGACAGGGTGGGGCACTGAAGCTTTCTTT. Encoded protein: CASSATGWGTEAFF. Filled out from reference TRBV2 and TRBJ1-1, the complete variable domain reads EPEVTQTPSHQVTQMGQEVILRCVPISNHLYFYWYRQILGQKVEFLVSFYNNEISEKSEIFDDQFSVERPDGSNFTLKIRSTKLEDSAMYFCASSATGWGTEAFFGQGTRLTVV.

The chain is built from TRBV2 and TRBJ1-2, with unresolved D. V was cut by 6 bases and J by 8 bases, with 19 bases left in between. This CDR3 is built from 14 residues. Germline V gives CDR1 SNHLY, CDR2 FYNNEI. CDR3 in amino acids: CASSITGSLAGYTF. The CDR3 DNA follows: TGTGCCAGCAGCATTACCGGGTCCCTTGCGGGCTACACCTTC.

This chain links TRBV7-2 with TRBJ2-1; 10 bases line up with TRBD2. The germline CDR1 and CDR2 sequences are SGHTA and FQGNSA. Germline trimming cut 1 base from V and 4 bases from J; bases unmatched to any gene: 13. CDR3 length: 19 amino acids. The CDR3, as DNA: TGTGCCAGCAGCTTAGATAGCGGGGGGCCACCAAGCCATTACAATGAGCAGTTCTTC. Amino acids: CASSLDSGGPPSHYNEQFF.

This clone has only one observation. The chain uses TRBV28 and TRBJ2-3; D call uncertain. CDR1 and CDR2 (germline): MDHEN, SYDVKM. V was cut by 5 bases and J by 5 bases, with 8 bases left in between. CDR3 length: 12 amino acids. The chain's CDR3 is CASSGFLDTQYF. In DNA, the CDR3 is TGTGCCAGCAGTGGATTTTTAGATACGCAGTATTTT.

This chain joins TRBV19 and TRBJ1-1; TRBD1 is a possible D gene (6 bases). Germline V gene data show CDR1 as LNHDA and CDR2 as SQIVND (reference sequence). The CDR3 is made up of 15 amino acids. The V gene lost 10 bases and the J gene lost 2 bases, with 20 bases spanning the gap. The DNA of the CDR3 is TGTGCCACCCCTAAGGGACACCGGCATAACACTGAAGCTTTCTTT. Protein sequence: CATPKGHRHNTEAFF.

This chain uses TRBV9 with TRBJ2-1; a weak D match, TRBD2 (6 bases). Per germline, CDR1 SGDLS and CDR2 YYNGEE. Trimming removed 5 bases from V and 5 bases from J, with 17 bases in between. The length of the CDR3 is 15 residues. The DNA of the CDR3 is TGTGCCAGCAGTCAACACCCGCGGGGAGACAATGAGCAGTTCTTC. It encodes CASSQHPRGDNEQFF.

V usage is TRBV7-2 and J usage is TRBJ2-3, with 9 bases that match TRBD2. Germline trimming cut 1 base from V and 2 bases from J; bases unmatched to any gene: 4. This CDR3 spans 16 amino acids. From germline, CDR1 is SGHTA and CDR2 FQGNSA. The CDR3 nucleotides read TGTGCCAGCAGCTTAGTAGCGGGGGCATACACAGATACGCAGTATTTT. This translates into CASSLVAGAYTDTQYF.

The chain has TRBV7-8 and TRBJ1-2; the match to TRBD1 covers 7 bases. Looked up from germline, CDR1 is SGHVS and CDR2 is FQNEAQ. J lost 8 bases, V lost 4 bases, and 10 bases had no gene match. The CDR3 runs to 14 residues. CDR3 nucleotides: TGTGCCAGCAGCTCGACAGGGACCTGGTCAGGCTACACCTTC. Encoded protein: CASSSTGTWSGYTF.

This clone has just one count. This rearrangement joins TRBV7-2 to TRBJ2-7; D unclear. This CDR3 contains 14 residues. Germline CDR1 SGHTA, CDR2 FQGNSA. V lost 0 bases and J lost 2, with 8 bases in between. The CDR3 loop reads CASSLADGPYEQYF. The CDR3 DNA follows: TGTGCCAGCAGCTTAGCGGACGGACCCTACGAGCAGTACTTC.

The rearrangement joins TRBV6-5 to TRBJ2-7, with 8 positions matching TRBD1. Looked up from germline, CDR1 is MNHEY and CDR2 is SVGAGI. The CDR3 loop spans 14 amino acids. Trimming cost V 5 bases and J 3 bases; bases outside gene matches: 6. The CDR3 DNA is TGTGCCAGCAGTGCACCGGGACAGGACTACGAGCAGTACTTC. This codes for CASSAPGQDYEQYF.

The CDR3 here is CASSPPAGGGNEQFF. The CDR3 DNA follows: TGTGCCAGCAGCCCCCCGGCGGGGGGGGGCAATGAGCAGTTCTTC. The V call is TRBV9, the J call TRBJ2-1, with 9 bases fitting TRBD2. The CDR3 has 15 amino acids. V dropped 4 bases and J dropped 6; count of bases not matched to a gene: 8. Germline loops: CDR1 SGDLS, CDR2 YYNGEE.

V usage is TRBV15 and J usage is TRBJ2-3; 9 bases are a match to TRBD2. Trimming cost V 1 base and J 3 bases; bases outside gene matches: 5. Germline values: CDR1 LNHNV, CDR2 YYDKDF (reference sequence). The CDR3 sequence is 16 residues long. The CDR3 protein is CATSRGGGGVTDTQYF. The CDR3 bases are TGTGCCACCAGCAGAGGAGGCGGGGGGGTTACAGATACGCAGTATTTT.

CDR3: CSGISSGEQYF. CDR3 sequence (DNA): TGCAGCGGCATCTCGTCGGGGGAGCAGTACTTC. The chain uses TRBV29-1 and TRBJ2-7, with a tentative D call TRBD2 (5 bases). Germline V gives CDR1 SQVTM, CDR2 ANQGSEA. V dropped 7 bases and J dropped 7 bases, with 14 bases sitting between them. The CDR3 runs to 11 residues.

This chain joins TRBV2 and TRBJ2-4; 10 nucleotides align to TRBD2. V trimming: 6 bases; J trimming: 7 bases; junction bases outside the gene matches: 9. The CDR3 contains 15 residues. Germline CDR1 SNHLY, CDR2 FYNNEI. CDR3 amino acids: CASRDSSGGGNIQYF. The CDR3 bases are TGTGCCAGCAGAGACTCTAGCGGGGGAGGCAACATTCAGTACTTC.